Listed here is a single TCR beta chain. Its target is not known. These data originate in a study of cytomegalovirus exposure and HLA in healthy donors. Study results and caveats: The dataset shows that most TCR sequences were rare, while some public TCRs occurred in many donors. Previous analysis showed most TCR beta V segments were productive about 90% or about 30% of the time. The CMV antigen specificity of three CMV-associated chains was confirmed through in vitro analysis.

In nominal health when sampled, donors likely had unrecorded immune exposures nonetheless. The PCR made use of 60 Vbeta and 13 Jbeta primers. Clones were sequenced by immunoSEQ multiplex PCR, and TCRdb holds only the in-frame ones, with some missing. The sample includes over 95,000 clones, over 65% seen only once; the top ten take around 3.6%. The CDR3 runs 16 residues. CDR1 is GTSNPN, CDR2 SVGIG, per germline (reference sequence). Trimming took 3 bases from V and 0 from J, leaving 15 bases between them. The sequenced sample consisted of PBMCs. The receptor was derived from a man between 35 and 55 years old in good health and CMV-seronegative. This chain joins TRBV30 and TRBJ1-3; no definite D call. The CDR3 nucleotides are TGTGCCTGGAGGCCAGTGGGCAGCTACTCTGGAAACACCATATATTTT. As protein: CAWRPVGSYSGNTIYF.